This TCR beta chain came from a study of blood T cell repertoires in COVID-19. Profiling relied on immunoSEQ multiplex PCR, and the TCRdb table lists in-frame clones only, not all of them. Among tens of thousands of clones listed, around 81% were seen once. Germline V gene data show CDR1 as SEHNR and CDR2 as FQNEAQ (reference sequence). V lost 7 bases to trimming and J lost 6 bases, with 16 bases between them. This CDR3 region has 13 residues. This clonotype originated in a man between 65 and 85 years old with acute or convalescent COVID-19. V gene TRBV7-9 combines with J gene TRBJ2-7, with a possible D match to TRBD2 (5 bases). The specimen sequenced was peripheral blood. CDR3 residues: CASIHSAGSEQYF. CDR3 nucleotide sequence: TGTGCCAGCATCCACTCCGCTGGGAGCGAGCAGTACTTC.